These 2 T cell receptor beta chains originate from one sample sequenced in a study of cytomegalovirus exposure and HLA in healthy donors. The PCR made use of 60 Vbeta and 13 Jbeta primers. Clones were read by immunoSEQ multiplex PCR, and TCRdb kept only the in-frame ones, dropping some. The data contain 180,000 or so clones, around four fifths of them singletons. The specimen sequenced was PBMCs. The receptor source for this set is a man between 18 and 29 years old in good health and CMV-seronegative.

CDR3 sequence reads: CASSGLAGATGELFF. CDR3 DNA: TGTGCCAGCAGTGGCCTGGCGGGAGCCACCGGGGAGCTGTTTTTT. The chain combines TRBV6-1 with TRBJ2-2; 7 positions match TRBD2. The V gene's germline CDR1 is MNHNS and CDR2 SASEGT. This CDR3 is built from 15 residues. The junction had 6 bases not matched to a gene; V was cut back by 4 bases and J by 4 bases.

The V and J genes are TRBV4-1 and TRBJ2-2; the match to TRBD1 covers 9 bases. The CDR3 is 15 residues long. J lost 6 bases, V lost 3 bases, and 5 bases had no gene match. Germline-derived CDR1 and CDR2 are MGHRA and YSYEKL. DNA for the CDR3: TGCGCCAGCAGCCAGGGACAGGGATTGGCCGGGGAGCTGTTTTTT. This encodes CASSQGQGLAGELFF.